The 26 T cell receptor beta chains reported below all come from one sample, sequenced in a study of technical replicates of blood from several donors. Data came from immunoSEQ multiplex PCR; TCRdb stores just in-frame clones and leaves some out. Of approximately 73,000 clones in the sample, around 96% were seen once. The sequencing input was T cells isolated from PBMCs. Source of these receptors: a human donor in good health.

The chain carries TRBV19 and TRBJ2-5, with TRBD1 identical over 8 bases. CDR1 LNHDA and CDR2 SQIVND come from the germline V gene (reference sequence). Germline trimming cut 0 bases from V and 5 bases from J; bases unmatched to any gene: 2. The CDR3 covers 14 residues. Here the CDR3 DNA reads TGTGCCAGTAGTATAGACAGGGGGCGGGAGACCCAGTACTTC. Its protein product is CASSIDRGRETQYF.

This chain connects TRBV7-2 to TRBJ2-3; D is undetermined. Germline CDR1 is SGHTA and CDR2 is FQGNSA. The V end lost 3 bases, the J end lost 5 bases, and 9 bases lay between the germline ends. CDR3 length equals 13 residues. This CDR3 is CASSFTGEDTQYF. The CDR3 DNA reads TGTGCCAGCAGCTTTACTGGTGAAGATACGCAGTATTTT.

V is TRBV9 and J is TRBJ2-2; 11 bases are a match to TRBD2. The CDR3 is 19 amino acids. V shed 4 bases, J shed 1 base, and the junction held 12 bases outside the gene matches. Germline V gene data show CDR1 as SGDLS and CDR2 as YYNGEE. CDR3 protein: CASSPAGTSGQLNTGELFF. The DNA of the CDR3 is TGTGCCAGCAGCCCGGCCGGGACTAGCGGCCAATTGAACACCGGGGAGCTGTTTTTT.

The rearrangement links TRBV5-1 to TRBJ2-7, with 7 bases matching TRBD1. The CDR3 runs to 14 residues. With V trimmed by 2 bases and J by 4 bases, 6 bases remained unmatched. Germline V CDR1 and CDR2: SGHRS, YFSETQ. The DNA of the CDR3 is TGCGCCAGCAGCTTACAGGGGACCCCTTACGAGCAGTACTTC. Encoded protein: CASSLQGTPYEQYF.

CDR3: CASREGGFPYNEQFF. The CDR3 DNA reads TGTGCCAGCAGGGAGGGCGGGTTTCCCTACAATGAGCAGTTCTTC. The J gene is TRBJ2-1, the V gene TRBV27, with D possibly TRBD2 on 6 matching bases. This CDR3 spans 15 amino acids. CDR1 MNHEY and CDR2 SMNVEV come from the germline V gene (reference sequence). Trimming stripped 6 bases from V and 2 bases from J, with 14 bases between.

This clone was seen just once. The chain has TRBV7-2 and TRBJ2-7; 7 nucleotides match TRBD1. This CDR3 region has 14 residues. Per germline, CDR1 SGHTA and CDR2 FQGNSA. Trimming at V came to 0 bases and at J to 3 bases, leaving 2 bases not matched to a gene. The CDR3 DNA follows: TGTGCCAGCAGCTTAGCGGGACAGCACTACGAGCAGTACTTC. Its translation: CASSLAGQHYEQYF. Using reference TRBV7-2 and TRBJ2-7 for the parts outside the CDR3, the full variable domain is GAGVSQSPSNKVTEKGKDVELRCDPISGHTALYWYRQSLGQGLEFLIYFQGNSAPDKSGLPSDRFSAERTGGSVSTLTIQRTQQEDSAVYLCASSLAGQHYEQYFGPGTRLTVT.

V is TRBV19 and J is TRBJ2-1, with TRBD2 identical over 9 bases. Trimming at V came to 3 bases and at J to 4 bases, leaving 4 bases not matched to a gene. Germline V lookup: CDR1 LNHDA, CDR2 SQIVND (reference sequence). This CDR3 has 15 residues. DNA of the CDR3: TGTGCCAGTAGTATTAGCGGGGGCCCTTACAATGAGCAGTTCTTC. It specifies CASSISGGPYNEQFF.

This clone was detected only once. CDR3 bases: TGCGCCAGCAGGGACAGTTTCTACTCTGGGGCCAACGTCCTGACTTTC. This sequence encodes CASRDSFYSGANVLTF. The J gene is TRBJ2-6, the V gene TRBV10-2; possibly TRBD1 for D (6 bases). V shed 6 bases and J shed 0 bases, with 12 bases lying between them. The CDR3 runs to 16 residues. CDR1 is WSHSY, CDR2 SAAADI, per germline.

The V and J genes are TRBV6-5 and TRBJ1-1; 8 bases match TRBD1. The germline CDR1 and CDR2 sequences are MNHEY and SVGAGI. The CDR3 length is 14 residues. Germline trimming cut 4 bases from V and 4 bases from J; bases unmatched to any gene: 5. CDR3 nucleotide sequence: TGTGCCAGCAGTTCCTATGACAGGGGCACTGAAGCTTTCTTT. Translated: CASSSYDRGTEAFF.

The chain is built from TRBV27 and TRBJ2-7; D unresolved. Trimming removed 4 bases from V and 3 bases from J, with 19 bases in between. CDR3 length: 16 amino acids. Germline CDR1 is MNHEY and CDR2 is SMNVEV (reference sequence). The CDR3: CASSSSVGEALYEQYF. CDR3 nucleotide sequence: TGTGCCAGCAGTTCATCGGTGGGTGAGGCCCTCTACGAGCAGTACTTC.

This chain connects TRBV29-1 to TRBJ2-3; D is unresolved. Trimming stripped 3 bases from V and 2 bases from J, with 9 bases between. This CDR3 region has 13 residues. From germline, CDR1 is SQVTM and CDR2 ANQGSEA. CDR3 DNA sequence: TGCAGCGTTGACAACGCGGCCACAGATACGCAGTATTTT. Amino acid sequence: CSVDNAATDTQYF.

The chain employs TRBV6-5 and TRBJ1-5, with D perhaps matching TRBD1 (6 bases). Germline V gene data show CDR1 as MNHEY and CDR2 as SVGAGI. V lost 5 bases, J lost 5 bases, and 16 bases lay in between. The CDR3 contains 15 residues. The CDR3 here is CASSLSGTPDQPQHF. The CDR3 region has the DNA TGTGCCAGCAGTCTAAGCGGGACACCTGATCAGCCCCAGCATTTT.

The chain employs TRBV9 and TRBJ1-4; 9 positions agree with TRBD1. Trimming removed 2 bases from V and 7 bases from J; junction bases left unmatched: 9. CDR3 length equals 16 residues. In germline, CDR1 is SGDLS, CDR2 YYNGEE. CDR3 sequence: CASSVSGTGITEKLFF. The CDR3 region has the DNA TGTGCCAGCAGCGTTTCCGGGACAGGGATTACTGAAAAACTGTTTTTT.

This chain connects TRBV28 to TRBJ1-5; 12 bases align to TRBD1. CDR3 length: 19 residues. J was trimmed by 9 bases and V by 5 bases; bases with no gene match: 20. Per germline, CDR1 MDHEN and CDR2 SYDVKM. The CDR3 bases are TGTGCCAGCAGTAATCCGGGACAGGGGGCATCATTCTACCCCTGGCCCCAGCATTTT. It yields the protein CASSNPGQGASFYPWPQHF.

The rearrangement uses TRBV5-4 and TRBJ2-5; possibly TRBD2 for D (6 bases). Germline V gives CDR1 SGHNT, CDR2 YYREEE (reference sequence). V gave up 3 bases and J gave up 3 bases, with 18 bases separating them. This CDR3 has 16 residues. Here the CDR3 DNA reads TGTGCCAGCAGCTCTGGACGGGGGACGGGGAAAGAGACCCAGTACTTC. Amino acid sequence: CASSSGRGTGKETQYF.

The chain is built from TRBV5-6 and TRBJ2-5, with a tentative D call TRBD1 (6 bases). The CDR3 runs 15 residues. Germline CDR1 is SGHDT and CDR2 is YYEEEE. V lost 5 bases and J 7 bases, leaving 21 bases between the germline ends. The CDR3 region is CASRYRDTGLRTQYF. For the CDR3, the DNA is TGTGCCAGCAGGTACCGGGACACCGGACTTCGGACCCAGTACTTC.

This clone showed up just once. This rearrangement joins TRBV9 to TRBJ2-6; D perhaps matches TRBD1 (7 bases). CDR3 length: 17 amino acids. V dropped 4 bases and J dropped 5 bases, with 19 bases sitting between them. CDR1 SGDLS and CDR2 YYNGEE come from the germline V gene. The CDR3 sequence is CASSLLAGGRRANVLTF. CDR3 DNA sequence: TGTGCCAGCAGCCTACTGGCAGGGGGGCGTAGGGCCAACGTCCTGACTTTC.

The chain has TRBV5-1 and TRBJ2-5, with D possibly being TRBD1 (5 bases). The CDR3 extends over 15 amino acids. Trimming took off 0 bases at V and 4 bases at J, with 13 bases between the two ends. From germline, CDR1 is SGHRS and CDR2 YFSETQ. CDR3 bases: TGCGCCAGCAGCTTGGGGCTTAGGGGCGGAGAGACCCAGTACTTC. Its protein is CASSLGLRGGETQYF.

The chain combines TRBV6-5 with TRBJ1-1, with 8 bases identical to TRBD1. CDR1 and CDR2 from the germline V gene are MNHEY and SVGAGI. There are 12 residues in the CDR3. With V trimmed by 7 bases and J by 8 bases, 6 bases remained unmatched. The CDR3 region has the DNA TGTGCCAGCACCGGACAGGGTCAGGAAGCTTTCTTT. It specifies CASTGQGQEAFF.

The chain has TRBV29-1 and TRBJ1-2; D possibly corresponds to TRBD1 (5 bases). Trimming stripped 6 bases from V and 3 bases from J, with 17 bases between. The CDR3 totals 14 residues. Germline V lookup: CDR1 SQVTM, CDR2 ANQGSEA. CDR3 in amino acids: CSVAGRGKDYGYTF. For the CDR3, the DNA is TGCAGCGTAGCGGGGCGGGGTAAGGACTATGGCTACACCTTC.

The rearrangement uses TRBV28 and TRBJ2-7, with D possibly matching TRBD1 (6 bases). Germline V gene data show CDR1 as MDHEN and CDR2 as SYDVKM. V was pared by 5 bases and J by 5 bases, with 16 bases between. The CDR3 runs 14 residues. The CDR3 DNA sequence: TGTGCCAGCAGTCCCACAGCAGGGGCGAACGAGCAGTACTTC. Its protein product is CASSPTAGANEQYF.

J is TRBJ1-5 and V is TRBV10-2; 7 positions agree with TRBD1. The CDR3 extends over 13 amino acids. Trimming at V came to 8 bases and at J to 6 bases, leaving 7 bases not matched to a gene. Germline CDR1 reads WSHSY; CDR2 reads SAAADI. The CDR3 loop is CASRWQGVQPQHF. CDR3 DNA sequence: TGCGCCAGCCGTTGGCAGGGGGTTCAGCCCCAGCATTTT.

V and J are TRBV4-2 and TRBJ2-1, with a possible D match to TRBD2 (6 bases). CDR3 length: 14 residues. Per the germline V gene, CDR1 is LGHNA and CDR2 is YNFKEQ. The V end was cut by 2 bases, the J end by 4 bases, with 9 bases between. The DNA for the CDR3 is TGTGCCAGCAGCCAACCCGGGACTTACAATGAGCAGTTCTTC. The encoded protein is CASSQPGTYNEQFF.

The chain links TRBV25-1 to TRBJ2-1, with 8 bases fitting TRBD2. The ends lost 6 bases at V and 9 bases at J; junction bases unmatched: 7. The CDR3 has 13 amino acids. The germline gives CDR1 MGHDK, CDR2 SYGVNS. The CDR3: CASRTNTSGEQFF. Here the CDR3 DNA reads TGTGCCAGCAGGACGAATACTAGCGGTGAGCAGTTCTTC.

The CDR3 DNA reads TGTGCCAGCAGCCCCCACTCCGGGGAAGGCAATGAGCAGTTCTTC. Protein: CASSPHSGEGNEQFF. This chain connects TRBV14 to TRBJ2-1, with TRBD2 as a possible D gene (5 bases). The germline V gene encodes CDR1 SGHDN and CDR2 FVKESK. The CDR3 has 15 amino acids. Deletions cut 4 bases from V and 6 bases from J, with 16 bases between.

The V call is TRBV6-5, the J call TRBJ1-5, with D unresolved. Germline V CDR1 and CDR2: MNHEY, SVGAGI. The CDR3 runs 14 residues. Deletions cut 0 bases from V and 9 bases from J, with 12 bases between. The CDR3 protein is CASSYSETGLPQHF. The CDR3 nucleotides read TGTGCCAGCAGTTACTCCGAGACTGGTCTGCCCCAGCATTTT.